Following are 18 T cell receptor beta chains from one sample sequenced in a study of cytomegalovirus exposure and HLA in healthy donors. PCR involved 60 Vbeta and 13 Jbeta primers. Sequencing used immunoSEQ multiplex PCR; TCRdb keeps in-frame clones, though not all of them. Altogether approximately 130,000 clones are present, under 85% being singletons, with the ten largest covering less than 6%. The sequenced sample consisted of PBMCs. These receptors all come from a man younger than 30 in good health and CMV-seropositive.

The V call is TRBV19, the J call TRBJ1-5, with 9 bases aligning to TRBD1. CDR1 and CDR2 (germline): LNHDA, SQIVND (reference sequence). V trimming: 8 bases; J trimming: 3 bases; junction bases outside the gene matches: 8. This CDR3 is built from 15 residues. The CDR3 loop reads CASADRGIHNQPQHF. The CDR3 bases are TGTGCCAGTGCTGACAGGGGGATTCACAATCAGCCCCAGCATTTT. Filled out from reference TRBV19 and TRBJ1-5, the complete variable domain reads DGGITQSPKYLFRKEGQNVTLSCEQNLNHDAMYWYRQDPGQGLRLIYYSQIVNDFQKGDIAEGYSVSREKKESFPLTVTSAQKNPTAFYLCASADRGIHNQPQHFGDGTRLSIL.

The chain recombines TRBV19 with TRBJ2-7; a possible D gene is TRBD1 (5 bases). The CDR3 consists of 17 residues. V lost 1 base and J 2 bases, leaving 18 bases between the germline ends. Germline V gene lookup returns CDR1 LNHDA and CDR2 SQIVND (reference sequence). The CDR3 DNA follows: TGTGCCAGTAGTATAGGGCAGGGAATGGCGGATCCCTACGAGCAGTACTTC. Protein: CASSIGQGMADPYEQYF. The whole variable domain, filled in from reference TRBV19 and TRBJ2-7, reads DGGITQSPKYLFRKEGQNVTLSCEQNLNHDAMYWYRQDPGQGLRLIYYSQIVNDFQKGDIAEGYSVSREKKESFPLTVTSAQKNPTAFYLCASSIGQGMADPYEQYFGPGTRLTVT.

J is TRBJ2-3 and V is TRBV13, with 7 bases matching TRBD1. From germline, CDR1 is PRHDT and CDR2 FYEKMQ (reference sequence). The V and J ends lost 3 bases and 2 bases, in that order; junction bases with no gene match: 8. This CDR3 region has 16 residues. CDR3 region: CASSFRGGSTTDTQYF. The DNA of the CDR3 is TGTGCCAGCAGCTTCAGAGGGGGCTCGACCACAGATACGCAGTATTTT.

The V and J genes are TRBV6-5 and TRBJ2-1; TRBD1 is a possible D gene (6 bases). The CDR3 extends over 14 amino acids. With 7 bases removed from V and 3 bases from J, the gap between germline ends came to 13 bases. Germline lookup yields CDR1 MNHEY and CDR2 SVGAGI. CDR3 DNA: TGTGCCAGCAATCCCGGGACAAGCTACAATGAGCAGTTCTTC. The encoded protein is CASNPGTSYNEQFF.

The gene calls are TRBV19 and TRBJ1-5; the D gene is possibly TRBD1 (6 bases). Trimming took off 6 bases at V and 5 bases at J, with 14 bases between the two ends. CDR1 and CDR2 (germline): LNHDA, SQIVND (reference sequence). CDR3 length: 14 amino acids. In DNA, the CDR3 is TGTGCCAGTAGAAGGACAGTGTACGATCAGCCCCAGCATTTT. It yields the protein CASRRTVYDQPQHF.

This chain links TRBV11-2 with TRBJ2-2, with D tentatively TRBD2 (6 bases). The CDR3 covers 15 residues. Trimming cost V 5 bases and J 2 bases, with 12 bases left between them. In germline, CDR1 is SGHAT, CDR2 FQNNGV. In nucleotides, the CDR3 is TGTGCCAGCAGCCCACTAGCAGTAAACACCGGGGAGCTGTTTTTT. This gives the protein CASSPLAVNTGELFF.

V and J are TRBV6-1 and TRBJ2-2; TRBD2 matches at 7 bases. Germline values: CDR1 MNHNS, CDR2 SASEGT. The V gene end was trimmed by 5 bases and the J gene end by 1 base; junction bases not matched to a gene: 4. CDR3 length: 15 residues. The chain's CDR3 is CASSSGTLNTGELFF. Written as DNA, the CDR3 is TGTGCCAGCAGTAGCGGGACCTTGAACACCGGGGAGCTGTTTTTT.

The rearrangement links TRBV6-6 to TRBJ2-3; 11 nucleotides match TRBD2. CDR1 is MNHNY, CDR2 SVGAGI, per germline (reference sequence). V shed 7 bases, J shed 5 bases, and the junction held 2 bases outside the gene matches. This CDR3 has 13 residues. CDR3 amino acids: CASTTSGRDTQYF. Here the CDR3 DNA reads TGTGCCAGCACCACTAGCGGGAGAGATACGCAGTATTTT.

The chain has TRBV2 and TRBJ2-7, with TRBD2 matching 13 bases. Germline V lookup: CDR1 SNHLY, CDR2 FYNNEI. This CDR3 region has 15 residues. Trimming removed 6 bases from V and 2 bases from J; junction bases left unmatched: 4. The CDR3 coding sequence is TGTGCCAGCAGGAGGACTAGCGGGGGCCCCTACGAGCAGTACTTC. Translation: CASRRTSGGPYEQYF.

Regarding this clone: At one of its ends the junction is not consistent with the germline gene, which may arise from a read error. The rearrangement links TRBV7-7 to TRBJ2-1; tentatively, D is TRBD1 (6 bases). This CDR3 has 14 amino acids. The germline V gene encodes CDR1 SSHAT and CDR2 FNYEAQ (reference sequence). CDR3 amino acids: CASSPFKGDNEQFF. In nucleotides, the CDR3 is TGTGCTAGCAGCCCCTTCAAGGGGGACAATGAGCAGTTCTTC.

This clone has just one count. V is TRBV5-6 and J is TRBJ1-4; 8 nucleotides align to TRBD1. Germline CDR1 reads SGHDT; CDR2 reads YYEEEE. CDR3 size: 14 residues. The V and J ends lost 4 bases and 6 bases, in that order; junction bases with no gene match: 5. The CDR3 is CASSPDRVDEKLFF. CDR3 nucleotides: TGTGCCAGCAGCCCGGACAGGGTGGATGAAAAACTGTTTTTT. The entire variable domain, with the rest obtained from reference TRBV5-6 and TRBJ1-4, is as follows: DAGVTQSPTHLIKTRGQQVTLRCSPKSGHDTVSWYQQALGQGPQFIFQYYEEEERQRGNFPDRFSGHQFPNYSSELNVNALLLGDSALYLCASSPDRVDEKLFFGSGTQLSVL.

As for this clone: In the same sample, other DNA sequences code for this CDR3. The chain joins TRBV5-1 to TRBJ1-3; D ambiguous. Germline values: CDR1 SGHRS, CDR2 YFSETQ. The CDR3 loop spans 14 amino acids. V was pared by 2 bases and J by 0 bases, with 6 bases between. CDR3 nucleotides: TGCGCCAGCAGCTTAACGGGCTCTGGAAACACCATATATTTT. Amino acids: CASSLTGSGNTIYF.

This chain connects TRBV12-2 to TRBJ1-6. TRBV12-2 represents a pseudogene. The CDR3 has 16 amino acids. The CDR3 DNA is TGTGCAAGTCGCTTAGGATGGTGGCAGGGAGGTTCACCCCTCCACTTT. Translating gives CASRLGWWQGGSPLHF.

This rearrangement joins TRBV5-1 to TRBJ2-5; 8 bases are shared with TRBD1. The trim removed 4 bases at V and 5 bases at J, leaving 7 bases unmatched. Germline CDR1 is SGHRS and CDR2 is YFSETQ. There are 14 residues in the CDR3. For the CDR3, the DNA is TGCGCCAGCAGCATGACAGGGGCGCGGGAGACCCAGTACTTC. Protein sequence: CASSMTGARETQYF.

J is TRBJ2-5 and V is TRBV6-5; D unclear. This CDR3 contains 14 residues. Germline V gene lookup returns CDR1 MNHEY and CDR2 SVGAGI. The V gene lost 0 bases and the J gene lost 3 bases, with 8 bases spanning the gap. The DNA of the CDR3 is TGTGCCAGCAGTTACTCTCTAGTAAAAGAGACCCAGTACTTC. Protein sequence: CASSYSLVKETQYF.

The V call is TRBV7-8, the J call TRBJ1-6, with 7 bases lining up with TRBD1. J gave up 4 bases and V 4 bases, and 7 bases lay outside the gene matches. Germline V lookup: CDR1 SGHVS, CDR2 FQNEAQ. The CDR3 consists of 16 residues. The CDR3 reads CASSSEQGRYNSPLHF. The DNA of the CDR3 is TGTGCCAGCAGCTCAGAACAGGGGAGGTATAATTCACCCCTCCACTTT.

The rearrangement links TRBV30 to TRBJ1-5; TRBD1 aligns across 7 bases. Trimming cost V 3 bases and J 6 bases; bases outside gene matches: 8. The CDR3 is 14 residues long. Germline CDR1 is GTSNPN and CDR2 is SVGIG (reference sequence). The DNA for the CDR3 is TGTGCCTGGAGCCTACTGACAGGGAGTCAGCCCCAGCATTTT. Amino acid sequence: CAWSLLTGSQPQHF.

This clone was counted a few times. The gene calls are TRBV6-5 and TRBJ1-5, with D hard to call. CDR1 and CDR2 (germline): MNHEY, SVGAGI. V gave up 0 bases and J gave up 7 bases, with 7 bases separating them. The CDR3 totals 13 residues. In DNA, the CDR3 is TGTGCCAGCAGTTACTCGGAGATACAGCCCCAGCATTTT. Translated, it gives CASSYSEIQPQHF.